A single sample is the source of the 7 T cell receptor beta chains below, sequenced in a study of early T cells in non-severe SARS-CoV-2 infection. TCRdb re-called the 5' RACE reads through MiXCR, storing one row per CDR3 protein. The sample lists 50,000 to 55,000 distinct CDR3 sequences, about a tenth occurring once. Material: whole blood. The receptors were gathered from an adult who was a healthcare worker with PCR-confirmed SARS-CoV-2 infection or an uninfected control (not recorded which).

This clonotype came up many times. The chain uses TRBV5-4 and TRBJ2-5, with 10 bases identical to TRBD2. V was clipped by 7 bases and J by 3 bases; unmatched bases: 9. CDR3 size: 15 residues. Germline V gene data show CDR1 as SGHNT and CDR2 as YYREEE (reference sequence). CDR3 loop: CASGDGLAGEETQYF. In DNA, the CDR3 is TGTGCCAGCGGAGACGGGCTAGCGGGAGAAGAGACCCAGTACTTC.

This clonotype was observed many times. The chain has TRBV11-2 and TRBJ2-1; 7 positions match TRBD2. The V gene's germline CDR1 is SGHAT and CDR2 FQNNGV. Trimming at V came to 5 bases and at J to 3 bases, leaving 10 bases not matched to a gene. This CDR3 contains 16 residues. This chain's CDR3 is CASSPESSGIYNEQFF. CDR3 bases: TGTGCCAGCAGCCCGGAATCGAGCGGGATCTACAATGAGCAGTTCTTC.

This clonotype was seen at least ten times. V usage is TRBV7-2 and J usage is TRBJ2-7; 7 nucleotides line up with TRBD2. Germline lookup yields CDR1 SGHTA and CDR2 FQGNSA. The CDR3 is 15 amino acids. V lost 0 bases, J lost 2 bases, and 4 bases stayed unmatched. Written as DNA, the CDR3 is TGTGCCAGCAGCTTAGCGGCTAGCGGAACCTACGAGCAGTACTTC. Its translation is CASSLAASGTYEQYF.

In this sample, this clonotype turned up a few times. The rearrangement joins TRBV27 to TRBJ1-2; the D gene is possibly TRBD1 (6 bases). Germline V gene lookup returns CDR1 MNHEY and CDR2 SMNVEV (reference sequence). The V gene lost 4 bases and the J gene lost 8 bases, with 17 bases spanning the gap. This CDR3 is built from 14 residues. The CDR3 nucleotides are TGTGCCAGCAGTTCGCAACAGGGTAGGGAAGGCTACACCTTC. Amino acid sequence: CASSSQQGREGYTF.

V is TRBV4-2 and J is TRBJ2-7, with unresolved D. Germline V CDR1 and CDR2: LGHNA, YNFKEQ. The CDR3 is 14 residues long. Trimming removed 4 bases from V and 5 bases from J, with 15 bases in between. CDR3 amino acids: CASSPDATRDEQYF. The DNA for the CDR3 is TGTGCCAGCAGCCCGGACGCTACCCGGGACGAGCAGTACTTC.

The sample holds one count of this clonotype. The J gene is TRBJ2-1, the V gene TRBV28, with 8 bases that match TRBD1. Germline assignment: CDR1 MDHEN and CDR2 SYDVKM. This CDR3 has 17 residues. V trimming: 6 bases; J trimming: 3 bases; junction bases outside the gene matches: 13. The CDR3 loop is CASSRPLGQGNYNEQFF. The CDR3 bases are TGTGCCAGCAGCCGTCCCCTTGGACAGGGAAACTACAATGAGCAGTTCTTC.

This clonotype showed up many times. The V gene is TRBV11-3, the J gene TRBJ2-1; 9 bases fit TRBD2. The length of the CDR3 is 13 residues. The J segment lost 9 bases and the V segment lost 5 bases, leaving 5 bases of the junction unmatched. CDR1 is SGHNT, CDR2 YENEEA, per germline. CDR3 DNA: TGTGCCAGCAGCGCGGGACTAGCTGGTGAGCAGTTCTTC. It translates to CASSAGLAGEQFF. Full variable domain (remainder filled in from reference TRBV11-3 and TRBJ2-1): EAGVVQSPRYKIIEKKQPVAFWCNPISGHNTLYWYLQNLGQGPELLIRYENEEAVDDSQLPKDRFSAERLKGVDSTLKIQPAELGDSAVYLCASSAGLAGEQFFGPGTRLTVL.